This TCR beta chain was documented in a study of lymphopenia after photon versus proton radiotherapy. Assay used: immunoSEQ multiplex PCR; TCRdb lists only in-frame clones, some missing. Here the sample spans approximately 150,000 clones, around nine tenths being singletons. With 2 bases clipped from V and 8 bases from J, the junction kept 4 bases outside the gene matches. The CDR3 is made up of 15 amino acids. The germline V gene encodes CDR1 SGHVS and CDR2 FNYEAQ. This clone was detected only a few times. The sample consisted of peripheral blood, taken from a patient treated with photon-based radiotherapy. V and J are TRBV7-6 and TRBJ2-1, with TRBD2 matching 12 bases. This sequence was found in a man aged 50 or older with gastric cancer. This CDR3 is CASSLLAGGPDEQFF. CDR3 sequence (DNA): TGTGCCAGCAGCTTACTAGCGGGAGGGCCCGATGAGCAGTTCTTC.